Detailed here is one T cell receptor beta chain. The target of this receptor is not known. Nothing much larger sits one base from this clone, and base qualities are not available. TCRbeta CDR3 regions were amplified from genomic DNA by means of the immunoSEQ Assay, a bias-controlled multiplex PCR. The original pipeline was this. Nucleated cell counts per sample were estimated from amplification of reference gene primers within the assay. Sequence reads were collapsed and filtered to measure the absolute abundance of every unique TCRbeta CDR3 rearrangement. Productive Simpson clonality was computed per sample as the square root of Simpson's diversity index over productive rearrangements. The table was pulled from immuneACCESS by TCRdb, which kept in-frame rearrangements only. Such tables lose some clones; where checked, under half of the loss comes from unresolved V genes, and the rest has no known cause. That table gives V, J and clone size, and the DNA gave D and trimming. The sample table records approximately 270,000 clones; around 89% of these occur just once. Of the sample, about 6.7% is held by the ten largest clones.

From cysteine to phenylalanine, the CDR3 is 15 amino acids long. Of the read, only the CDR3 DNA is kept; its 45 bases are in frame from base 1. CDR1 is given as MNHEY and CDR2 as SVGAGI, both from the germline V gene. V is cut back by 6 bases and J by 1 base, with 7 bases in the junction unmatched. This sample was taken from a study of blood T cell repertoires in COVID-19 (dated by TCRdb to about 2020). A note on the overall study: The collaborator samples originated in the United States, Italy and Spain and spanned the acute and convalescent phases of COVID-19. The material from the prospective study consisted of cDNA or gDNA derived from T cells, B-cell-depleted T cells, or PBMCs. Deeply sampled blood TCRbeta repertoires from subjects exposed to, actively infected with, or recovered from COVID-19 were included in the dataset. A freely available public database, intended as a resource for researchers studying the immune response to SARS-CoV-2, is where the repertoires were released. The samples were drawn from the first 160 participants of the ongoing ImmuneRACE study and from about 1,200 subjects provided by 6 global collaborators. A de-identified subject ID, COVID-19 status, age in years and sex were almost always included in the sample metadata. Where available, HLA class I and class II types were taken from metadata supplied by the sample provider and were not determined by assay-based typing. Overall study outcomes, separate from this receptor: Clinical and demographic metadata were provided uncurated, with the amount varying by source and participant.

One collaborating source in Seattle enrolled patients during active infection and followed them longitudinally through the course of disease. Each collaborating institution followed its own protocols to collect whole blood in K2EDTA tubes. For TCRbeta analysis, collaborators shipped samples as frozen whole blood, isolated PBMCs, or DNA extracted from either of those sample types. The chain is assembled from TRBV6-5 and TRBJ2-5; 8 bases in between match TRBD1. Material: peripheral blood. The sequence came from a woman under 40 with COVID-19, enrolled during active disease. The DNA sequence follows: TGTGCCAGCAGAGGGGCAGGGGGCTTCCAAGAGACCCAGTACTTC. It is translated as CASRGAGGFQETQYF.